This entry is about one T cell receptor beta chain. The antigen is undetermined. This entry comes from a study of OX40 agonist ivuxolimab in advanced cancers. Across the whole study: Enrolled patients in dose escalation had cancers that were hepatocellular carcinoma, melanoma, renal cell or head and neck cancer.

Excluded were patients having autoimmune disease history or systemic immunosuppression. Study-wide results and caveats: CD4+ and CD8+ blood T cells expanded clonally by week 6 at 0.1 to 3.0 mg/kg.

Sequenced by immunoSEQ multiplex PCR; TCRdb stores in-frame clones only, minus some. Among more than 50,000 clones listed, 84% were seen once. This receptor was obtained from an adult with an advanced solid tumor such as melanoma, head and neck, liver or kidney cancer. The material was CD4+ or CD8+ T cells sorted from blood, obtained in a trial of the OX40 agonist ivuxolimab.

The chain's CDR3 is CASSVQGAGNIQYF. CDR3 sequence (DNA): TGTGCCAGCAGTGTTCAGGGGGCTGGGAACATTCAGTACTTC. The chain combines TRBV2 with TRBJ2-4, with TRBD1 matching 8 bases. The CDR3 extends over 14 amino acids. After removal of 4 bases from V and 7 bases from J, the junction contained 6 bases not matched to a gene. CDR1 is SNHLY, CDR2 FYNNEI, per germline.